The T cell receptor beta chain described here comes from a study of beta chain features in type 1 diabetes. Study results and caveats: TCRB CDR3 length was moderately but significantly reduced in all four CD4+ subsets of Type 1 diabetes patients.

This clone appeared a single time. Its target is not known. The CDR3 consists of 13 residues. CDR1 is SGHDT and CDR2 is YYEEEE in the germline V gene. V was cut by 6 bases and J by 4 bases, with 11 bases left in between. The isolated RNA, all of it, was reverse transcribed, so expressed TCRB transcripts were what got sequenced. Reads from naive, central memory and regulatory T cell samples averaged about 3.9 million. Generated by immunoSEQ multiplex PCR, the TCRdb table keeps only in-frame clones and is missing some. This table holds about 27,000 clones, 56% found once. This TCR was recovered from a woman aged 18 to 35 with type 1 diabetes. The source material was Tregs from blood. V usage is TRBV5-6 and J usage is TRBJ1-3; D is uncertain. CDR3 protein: CASNYLSGNTIYF. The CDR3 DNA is TGTGCCAGCAACTACCTCAGCGGAAACACCATATATTTT.